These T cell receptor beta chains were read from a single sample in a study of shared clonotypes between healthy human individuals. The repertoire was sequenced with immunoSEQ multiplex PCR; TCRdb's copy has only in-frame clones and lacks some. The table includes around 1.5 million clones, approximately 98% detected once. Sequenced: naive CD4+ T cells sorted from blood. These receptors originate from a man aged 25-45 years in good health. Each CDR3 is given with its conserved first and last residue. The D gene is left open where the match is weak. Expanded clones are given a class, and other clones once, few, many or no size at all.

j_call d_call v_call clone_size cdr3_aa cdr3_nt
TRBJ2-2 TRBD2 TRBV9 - CASSVGGRAFGELFF TGTGCCAGCAGCGTAGGCGGGAGGGCCTTCGGGGAGCTGTTTTTT
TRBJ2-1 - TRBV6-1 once CASSPYNEQFF TGTGCCAGCAGTCCTTACAATGAGCAGTTCTTC
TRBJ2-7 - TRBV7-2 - CASSLDRLLYEQYF TGTGCCAGCAGCTTAGATCGGCTACTCTACGAGCAGTACTTC
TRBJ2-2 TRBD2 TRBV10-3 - CAISDPVGGTSGTTGELFF TGTGCCATCAGTGATCCAGTCGGGGGGACTAGCGGGACTACCGGGGAGCTGTTTTTT
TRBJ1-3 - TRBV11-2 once CASSLSGTSRTIYF TGTGCCAGCAGCTTGTCCGGGACCTCAAGGACCATATATTTT
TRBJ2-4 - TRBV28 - CASSLSIAKNIQYF TGTGCCAGCAGTTTAAGTATAGCCAAAAACATTCAGTACTTC
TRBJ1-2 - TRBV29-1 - CSVEEPQLPNYGYTF TGCAGCGTTGAAGAGCCCCAGTTGCCTAACTATGGCTACACCTTC
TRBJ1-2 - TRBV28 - CASSSESRSYGYTF TGTGCCAGCAGTTCCGAGTCCCGATCCTATGGCTACACCTTC
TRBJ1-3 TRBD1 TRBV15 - CATSRSQRQGPGNTIYF TGTGCCACCAGCAGATCTCAAAGACAGGGCCCTGGAAACACCATATATTTT
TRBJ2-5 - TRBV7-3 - CASSLNPGAQETQYF TGTGCCAGCAGCTTAAACCCAGGAGCGCAAGAGACCCAGTACTTC
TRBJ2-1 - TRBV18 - CASSPAATYNEQFF TGTGCCAGCTCACCAGCCGCCACCTACAATGAGCAGTTCTTC
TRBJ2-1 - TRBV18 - CASSHPFVSYNEQFF TGTGCCAGCTCACACCCGTTTGTCTCCTACAATGAGCAGTTCTTC
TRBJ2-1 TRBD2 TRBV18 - CASSPGREAVNEQFF TGTGCCAGCTCACCAGGGAGGGAGGCGGTGAATGAGCAGTTCTTC
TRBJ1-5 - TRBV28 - CASSPDSRSNQPQHF TGTGCCAGCAGCCCGGACAGTCGTAGCAATCAGCCCCAGCATTTT
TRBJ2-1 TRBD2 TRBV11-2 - CASSLDLAGINEQFF TGTGCCAGCAGCTTAGATCTAGCGGGAATCAATGAGCAGTTCTTC
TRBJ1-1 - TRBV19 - CASREPGSNTEAFF TGTGCCAGTAGAGAACCGGGATCTAACACTGAAGCTTTCTTT
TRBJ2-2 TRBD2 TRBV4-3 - CASSQDRLAGAGTGELFF TGCGCCAGCAGCCAAGACAGGCTAGCGGGAGCGGGCACCGGGGAGCTGTTTTTT
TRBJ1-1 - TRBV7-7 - CASSQDLNTEAFF TGTGCCAGCAGCCAAGACTTGAACACTGAAGCTTTCTTT
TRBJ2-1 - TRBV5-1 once CASSPTTVFLNEQFF TGCGCCAGCAGCCCGACAACAGTGTTCTTGAATGAGCAGTTCTTC
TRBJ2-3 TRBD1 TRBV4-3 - CASSQDRAWTGDTQYF TGCGCCAGCAGCCAAGATAGGGCCTGGACAGGAGATACGCAGTATTTT
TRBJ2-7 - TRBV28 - CASSMAGIGYEQYF TGTGCCAGCAGTATGGCGGGGATCGGCTACGAGCAGTACTTC
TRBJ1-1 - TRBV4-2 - CASSQVGTYPEAFF TGTGCCAGCAGCCAAGTCGGGACTTATCCTGAAGCTTTCTTT
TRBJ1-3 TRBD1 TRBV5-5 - CASSEYRGLENTIYF TGTGCCAGCAGCGAGTACAGGGGGCTGGAAAACACCATATATTTT
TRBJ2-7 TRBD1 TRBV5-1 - CASSLRQGSSYEQYF TGCGCCAGCAGCCTAAGACAGGGAAGCTCCTACGAGCAGTACTTC
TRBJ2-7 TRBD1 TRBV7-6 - CASSRRTGGEQYF TGTGCCAGCAGCCGCAGAACAGGGGGCGAGCAGTACTTC
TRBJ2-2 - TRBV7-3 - CASSSTRNTGELFF TGTGCCAGCAGCTCTACGAGGAACACCGGGGAGCTGTTTTTT
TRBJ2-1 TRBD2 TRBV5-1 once CASSATASGQGVGEQFF TGCGCCAGCAGCGCCACGGCTAGCGGGCAAGGGGTCGGTGAGCAGTTCTTC
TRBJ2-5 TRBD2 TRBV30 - CAYRTSGQETQYF TGTGCCTACCGGACTAGCGGGCAAGAGACCCAGTACTTC
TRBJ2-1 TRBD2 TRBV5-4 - CASSYTSGSYNEQFF TGTGCCAGCAGCTATACTAGCGGCTCCTACAATGAGCAGTTCTTC
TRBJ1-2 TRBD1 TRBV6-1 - CASSEALAGGVYTF TGTGCCAGCAGTGAAGCGCTTGCAGGGGGCGTCTACACCTTC
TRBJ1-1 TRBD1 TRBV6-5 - CASSPGTGKAFF TGTGCCAGCAGTCCCGGGACAGGAAAAGCTTTCTTT
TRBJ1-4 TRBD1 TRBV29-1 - CSATPGTGNEKLFF TGCAGCGCTACCCCCGGGACAGGGAATGAAAAACTGTTTTTT
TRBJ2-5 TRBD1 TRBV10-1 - CASSDDRASETQYF TGCGCCAGCAGTGACGACAGGGCGAGCGAGACCCAGTACTTC